This T cell receptor (beta chain) was documented in a study of neoadjuvant nivolumab and ipilimumab in lung cancer. Study results and caveats: TCR richness and clonality were higher in tumors than adjacent uninvolved lung.

This CDR3 region has 13 residues. The germline V and J ends were trimmed by 6 bases and 6 bases, with 15 bases remaining between them. Per the germline V gene, CDR1 is SGHNT and CDR2 is YYREEE (reference sequence). Using immunoSEQ multiplex PCR, the repertoire was profiled, and TCRdb retains in-frame clones only, with some absent. The data contain 7,500 to 10,000 clones, 65% to 85% of them singletons. Points on this clone: Its antigen remains unknown.

This receptor was identified in an adult with non-small cell lung cancer. Sample: peripheral blood, taken before neoadjuvant nivolumab, alone or with ipilimumab. The chain links TRBV5-4 to TRBJ1-2; tentatively, D is TRBD1 (5 bases). The DNA of the CDR3 is TGTGCCAGCACCCCGGGGGGAGGTAATGGCTACACCTTC. As protein: CASTPGGGNGYTF.